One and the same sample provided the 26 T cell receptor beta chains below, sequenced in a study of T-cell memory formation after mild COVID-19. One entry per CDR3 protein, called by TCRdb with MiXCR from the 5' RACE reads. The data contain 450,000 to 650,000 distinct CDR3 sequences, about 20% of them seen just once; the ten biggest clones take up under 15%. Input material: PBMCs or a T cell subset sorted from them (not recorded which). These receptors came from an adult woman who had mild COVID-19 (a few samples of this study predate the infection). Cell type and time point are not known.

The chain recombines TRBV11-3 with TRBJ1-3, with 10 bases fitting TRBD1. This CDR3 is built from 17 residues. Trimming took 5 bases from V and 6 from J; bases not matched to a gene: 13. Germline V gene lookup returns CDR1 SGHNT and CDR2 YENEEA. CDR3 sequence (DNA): TGTGCCAGCAGCCCAGGACAGGGGGACCTCTTCCCAAACACCATATATTTT. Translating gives CASSPGQGDLFPNTIYF.

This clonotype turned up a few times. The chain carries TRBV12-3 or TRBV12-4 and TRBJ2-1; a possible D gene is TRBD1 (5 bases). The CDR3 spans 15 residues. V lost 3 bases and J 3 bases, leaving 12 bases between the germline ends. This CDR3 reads CASSFSLTDYNEQFF. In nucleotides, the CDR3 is TGTGCCAGCAGTTTTTCTCTGACAGACTACAATGAGCAGTTCTTC.

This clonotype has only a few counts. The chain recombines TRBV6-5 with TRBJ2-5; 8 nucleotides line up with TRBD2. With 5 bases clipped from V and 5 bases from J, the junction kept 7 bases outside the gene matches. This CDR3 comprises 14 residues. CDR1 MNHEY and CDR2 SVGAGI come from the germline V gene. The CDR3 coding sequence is TGTGCCAGCAGTGCAGCGGGAGCGGGGGAGACCCAGTACTTC. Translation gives CASSAAGAGETQYF.

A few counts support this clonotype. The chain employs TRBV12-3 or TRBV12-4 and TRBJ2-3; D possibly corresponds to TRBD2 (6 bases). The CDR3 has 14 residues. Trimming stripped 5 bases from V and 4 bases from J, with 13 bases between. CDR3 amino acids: CASSPGEYADTQYF. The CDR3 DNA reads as TGTGCCAGCAGTCCGGGAGAGTACGCAGATACGCAGTATTTT.

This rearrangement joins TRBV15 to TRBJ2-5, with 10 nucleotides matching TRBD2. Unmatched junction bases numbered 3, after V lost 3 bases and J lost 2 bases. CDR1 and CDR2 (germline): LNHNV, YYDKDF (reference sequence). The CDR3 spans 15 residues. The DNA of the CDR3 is TGTGCCACCAGCAGTAGCGGGAGGCTTCAAGAGACCCAGTACTTC. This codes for CATSSSGRLQETQYF.

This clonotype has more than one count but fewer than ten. The CDR3 DNA follows: TGTGCCAGCACGGCAGGGGCCTACGAGCAGTACTTC. This translates into CASTAGAYEQYF. The chain employs TRBV6-6 and TRBJ2-7; D is perhaps TRBD1 (6 bases). V was trimmed by 7 bases and J by 2 bases, leaving 9 bases between them. The CDR3 runs 12 residues. Looked up from germline, CDR1 is MNHNY and CDR2 is SVGAGI (reference sequence).

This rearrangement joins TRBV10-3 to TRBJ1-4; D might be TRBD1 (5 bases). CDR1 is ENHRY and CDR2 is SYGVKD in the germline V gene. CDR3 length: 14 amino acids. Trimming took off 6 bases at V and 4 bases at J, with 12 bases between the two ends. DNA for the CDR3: TGTGCCATCAGGGGTACAGGATATAATGAAAAACTGTTTTTT. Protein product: CAIRGTGYNEKLFF.

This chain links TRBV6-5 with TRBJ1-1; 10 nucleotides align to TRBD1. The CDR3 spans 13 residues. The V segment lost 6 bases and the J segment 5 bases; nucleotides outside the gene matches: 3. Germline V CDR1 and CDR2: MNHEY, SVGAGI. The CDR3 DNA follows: TGTGCCAGCAGGGGACAGGGGAAAACTGAAGCTTTCTTT. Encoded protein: CASRGQGKTEAFF.

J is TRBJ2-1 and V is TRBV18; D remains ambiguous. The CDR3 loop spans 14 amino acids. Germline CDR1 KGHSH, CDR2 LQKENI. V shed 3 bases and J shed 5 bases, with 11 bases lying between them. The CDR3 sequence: CASSPQVGHNEQFF. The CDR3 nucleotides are TGTGCCAGCTCACCCCAGGTCGGGCACAATGAGCAGTTCTTC.

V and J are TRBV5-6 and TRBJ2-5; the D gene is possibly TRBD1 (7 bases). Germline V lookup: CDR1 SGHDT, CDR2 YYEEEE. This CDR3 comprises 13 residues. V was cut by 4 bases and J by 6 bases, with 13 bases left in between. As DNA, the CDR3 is TGTGCCAGCAGCATCAGGGGGGCTCAGACCCAGTACTTC. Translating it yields CASSIRGAQTQYF.

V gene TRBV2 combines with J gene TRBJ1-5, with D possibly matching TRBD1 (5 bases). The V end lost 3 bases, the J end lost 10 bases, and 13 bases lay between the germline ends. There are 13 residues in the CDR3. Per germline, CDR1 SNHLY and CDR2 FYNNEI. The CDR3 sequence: CASSDPVGRPQHF. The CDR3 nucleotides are TGTGCCAGCAGTGACCCAGTGGGGCGACCCCAGCATTTT.

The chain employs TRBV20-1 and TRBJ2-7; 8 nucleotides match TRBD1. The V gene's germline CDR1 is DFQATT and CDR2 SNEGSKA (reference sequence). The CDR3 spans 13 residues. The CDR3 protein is CSPRDRRSYEQYF. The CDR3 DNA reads TGCAGCCCTCGGGACAGGAGATCCTACGAGCAGTACTTC.

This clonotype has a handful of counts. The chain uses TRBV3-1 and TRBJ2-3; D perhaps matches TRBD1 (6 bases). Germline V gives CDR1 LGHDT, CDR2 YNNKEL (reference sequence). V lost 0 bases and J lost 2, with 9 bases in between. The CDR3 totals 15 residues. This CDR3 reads CASSQDTGITDTQYF. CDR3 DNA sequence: TGTGCCAGCAGCCAAGACACAGGGATCACAGATACGCAGTATTTT.

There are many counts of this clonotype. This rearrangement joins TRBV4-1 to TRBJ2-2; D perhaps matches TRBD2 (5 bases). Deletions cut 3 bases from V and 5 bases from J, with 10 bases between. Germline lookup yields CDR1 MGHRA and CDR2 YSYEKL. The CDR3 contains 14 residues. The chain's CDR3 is CASSHLGVTGELFF. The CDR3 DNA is TGCGCCAGCAGCCACCTCGGGGTAACCGGGGAGCTGTTTTTT.

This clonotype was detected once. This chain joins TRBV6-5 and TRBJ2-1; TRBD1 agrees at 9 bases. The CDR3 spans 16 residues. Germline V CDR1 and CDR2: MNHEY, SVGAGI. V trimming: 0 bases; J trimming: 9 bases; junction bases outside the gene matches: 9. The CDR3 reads CASSYSGGTGITEQFF. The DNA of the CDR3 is TGTGCCAGCAGTTACTCCGGCGGGACAGGGATCACTGAGCAGTTCTTC.

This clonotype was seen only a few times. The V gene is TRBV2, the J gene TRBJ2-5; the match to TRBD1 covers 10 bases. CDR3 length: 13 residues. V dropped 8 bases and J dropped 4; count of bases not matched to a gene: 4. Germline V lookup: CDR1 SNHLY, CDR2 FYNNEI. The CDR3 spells CASERDRGETQYF. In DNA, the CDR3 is TGTGCCAGCGAACGGGACAGGGGAGAGACCCAGTACTTC.

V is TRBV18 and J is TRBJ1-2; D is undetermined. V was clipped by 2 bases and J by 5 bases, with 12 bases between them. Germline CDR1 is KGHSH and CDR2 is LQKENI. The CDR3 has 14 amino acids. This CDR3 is CASSPDKELYGYTF. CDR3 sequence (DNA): TGTGCCAGCTCACCAGATAAGGAATTATATGGCTACACCTTC.

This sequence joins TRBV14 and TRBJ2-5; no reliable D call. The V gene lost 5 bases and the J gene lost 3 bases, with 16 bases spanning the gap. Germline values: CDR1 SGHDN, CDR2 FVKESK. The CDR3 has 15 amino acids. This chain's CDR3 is CASSSLGRFKETQYF. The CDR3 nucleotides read TGTGCCAGCAGCTCCCTCGGACGGTTCAAAGAGACCCAGTACTTC. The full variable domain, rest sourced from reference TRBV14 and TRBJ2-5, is EAGVTQFPSHSVIEKGQTVTLRCDPISGHDNLYWYRRVMGKEIKFLLHFVKESKQDESGMPNNRFLAERTGGTYSTLKVQPAELEDSGVYFCASSSLGRFKETQYFGPGTRLLVL.

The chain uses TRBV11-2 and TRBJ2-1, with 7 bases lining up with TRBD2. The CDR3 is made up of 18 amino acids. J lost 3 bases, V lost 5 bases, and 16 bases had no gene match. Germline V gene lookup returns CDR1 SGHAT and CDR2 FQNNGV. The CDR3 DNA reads TGTGCCAGCAGCAACATGGGTACCCGGGACTATCGCTACAATGAGCAGTTCTTC. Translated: CASSNMGTRDYRYNEQFF. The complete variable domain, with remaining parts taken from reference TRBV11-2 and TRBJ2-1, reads EAGVAQSPRYKIIEKRQSVAFWCNPISGHATLYWYQQILGQGPKLLIQFQNNGVVDDSQLPKDRFSAERLKGVDSTLKIQPAKLEDSAVYLCASSNMGTRDYRYNEQFFGPGTRLTVL.

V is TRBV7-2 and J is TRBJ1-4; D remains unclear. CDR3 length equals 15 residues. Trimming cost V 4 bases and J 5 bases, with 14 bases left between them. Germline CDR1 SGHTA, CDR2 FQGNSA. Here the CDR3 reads CASSYLGRINEKLFF. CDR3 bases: TGTGCCAGCAGCTACCTAGGGCGGATAAATGAAAAACTGTTTTTT.

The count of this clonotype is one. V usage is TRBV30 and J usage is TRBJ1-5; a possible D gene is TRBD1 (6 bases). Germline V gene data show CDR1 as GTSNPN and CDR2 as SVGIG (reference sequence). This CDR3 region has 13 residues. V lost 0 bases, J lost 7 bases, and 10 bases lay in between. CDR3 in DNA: TGTGCCTGGAGTGTAGACGGGGGCCAGCCCCAGCATTTT. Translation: CAWSVDGGQPQHF.

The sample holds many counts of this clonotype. The DNA for the CDR3 is TGTGCCAGCAGCTCCAGATCCTACGAGCAGTACTTC. It specifies CASSSRSYEQYF. The V gene is TRBV7-2, the J gene TRBJ2-7; D not certain. Trimming stripped 4 bases from V and 1 base from J, with 5 bases between. CDR3 length: 12 residues. Germline V gives CDR1 SGHTA, CDR2 FQGNSA.

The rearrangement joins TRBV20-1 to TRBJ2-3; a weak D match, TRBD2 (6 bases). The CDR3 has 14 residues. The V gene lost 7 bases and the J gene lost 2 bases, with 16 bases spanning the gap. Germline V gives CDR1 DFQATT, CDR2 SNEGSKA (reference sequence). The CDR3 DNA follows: TGCAGTGTTGTTCGGCGGGGCCTCACAGATACGCAGTATTTT. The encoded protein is CSVVRRGLTDTQYF.

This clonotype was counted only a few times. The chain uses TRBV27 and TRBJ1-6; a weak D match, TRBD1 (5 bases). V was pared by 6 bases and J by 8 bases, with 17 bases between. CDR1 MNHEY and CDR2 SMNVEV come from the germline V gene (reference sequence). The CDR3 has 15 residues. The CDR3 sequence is CASSLPRGTDSPLHF. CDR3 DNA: TGTGCCAGCAGCCTCCCGCGAGGGACGGATTCACCCCTCCACTTT.

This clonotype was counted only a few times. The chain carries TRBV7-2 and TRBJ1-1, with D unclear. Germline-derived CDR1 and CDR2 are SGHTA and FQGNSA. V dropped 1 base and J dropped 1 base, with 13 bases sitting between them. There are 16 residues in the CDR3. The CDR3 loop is CASSLGGRGKNTEAFF. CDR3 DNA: TGTGCCAGCAGCTTAGGTGGGCGAGGGAAGAACACTGAAGCTTTCTTT. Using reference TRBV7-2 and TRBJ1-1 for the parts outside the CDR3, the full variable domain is GAGVSQSPSNKVTEKGKDVELRCDPISGHTALYWYRQSLGQGLEFLIYFQGNSAPDKSGLPSDRFSAERTGGSVSTLTIQRTQQEDSAVYLCASSLGGRGKNTEAFFGQGTRLTVV.

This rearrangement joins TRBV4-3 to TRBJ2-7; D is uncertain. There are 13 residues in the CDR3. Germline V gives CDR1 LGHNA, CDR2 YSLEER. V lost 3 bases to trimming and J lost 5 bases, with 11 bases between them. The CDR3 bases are TGCGCCAGCAGCCAGGGTTCCCCACACGAGCAGTACTTC. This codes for CASSQGSPHEQYF.